These T cell receptor beta chains were read from a single sample in a study of blood T cell repertoires in COVID-19. Using immunoSEQ multiplex PCR, the repertoire was profiled, and TCRdb retains in-frame clones only, with some absent. The profile shows under 350,000 clones, about 89% of them singletons. Sequencing input: PBMCs or T cells enriched from blood (not recorded which). All receptors come from a woman younger than 30 who had recovered from COVID-19. The CDR3 runs from the conserved cysteine through the conserved F or W.

v_call,j_call,cdr3_aa
TRBV7-2,TRBJ1-2,CASSLGGGTNYGYTF
TRBV6-2/TRBV6-3,TRBJ2-3,CASSDRRVTDTQYF
TRBV29-1,TRBJ1-1,CSVDIMNTEAFF
TRBV7-2,TRBJ2-1,CASSRGQGDYNEQFF
TRBV2,TRBJ2-2,CASNTDRATAGELFF
TRBV4-1,TRBJ2-3,CASSHLPGGPDTQYF
TRBV14,TRBJ1-5,CASSQGRDVPNQPQHF
TRBV21-1,TRBJ1-1,CASSKDGGAGAFF
TRBV5-1,TRBJ2-2,CASRLAGGTNTGELFF
TRBV28,TRBJ2-5,CASRGTGPETQYF
TRBV5-1,TRBJ1-2,CASSLNSQAGYTF
TRBV4-1,TRBJ1-5,CASSQDAGFLNQPQHF
TRBV11-2,TRBJ2-3,CASSLARATDTQYF
TRBV7-2,TRBJ2-3,CASSLDRRTQYF
TRBV18,TRBJ2-3,CASSPGTSMDTQYF
TRBV7-8,TRBJ1-2,CASTELGTEANYGYTF
TRBV7-2,TRBJ1-5,CASSLGLYSNQPQHF
TRBV19,TRBJ2-1,CASSIDPGRRSQFF
TRBV9,TRBJ1-1,CASSYRTENTEAFF